These 6 T cell receptor beta chains were all obtained from the same sample, sequenced in a study of blood T cell repertoires in COVID-19. Repertoires were generated with immunoSEQ multiplex PCR, while TCRdb's copy carries only in-frame clones and drops some. The sample holds some 400,000 clones; roughly 77% are singletons and the top ten take more than 0.95%. Sequenced: peripheral blood. All receptors come from a human donor with acute or convalescent COVID-19. The donor label of this sample is uncertain.

The chain combines TRBV7-2 with TRBJ1-2, with 7 bases that match TRBD1. V lost 4 bases, J lost 2 bases, and 4 bases stayed unmatched. There are 14 residues in the CDR3. Germline loops: CDR1 SGHTA, CDR2 FQGNSA. The DNA of the CDR3 is TGTGCCAGCAGCTACCTGGGACAGAACTATGGCTACACCTTC. This sequence encodes CASSYLGQNYGYTF.

The chain combines TRBV10-2 with TRBJ1-2, with D possibly TRBD1 on 6 matching bases. Germline V lookup: CDR1 WSHSY, CDR2 SAAADI. There are 13 residues in the CDR3. V was shortened by 8 bases and J by 4 bases, with 14 bases between the two germline ends. For the CDR3, the DNA is TGCGCCAGCTGCAGGGGTGAGGGCTATGGCTACACCTTC. Translated, it gives CASCRGEGYGYTF.

The rearrangement uses TRBV19 and TRBJ2-2, with 14 bases lining up with TRBD2. Germline assignment: CDR1 LNHDA and CDR2 SQIVND (reference sequence). Germline trimming cut 6 bases from V and 6 bases from J; bases unmatched to any gene: 6. This CDR3 has 16 residues. The DNA of the CDR3 is TGTGCCAGTAGCCCGGGACTAGCGGGAGTGGCCGGGGAGCTGTTTTTT. Amino acid sequence: CASSPGLAGVAGELFF.

The V gene is TRBV21-1, the J gene TRBJ1-4; TRBD1, as called in the table, went unchecked against the DNA. TRBV21-1 is flagged as a pseudogene. CDR3 length: 13 residues. The CDR3: CASLGTQNEKLFF. CDR3 bases: TGTGCCAGCCTCGGGACACAGAATGAAAAACTGTTTTTT.

This clone was found once. The J gene is TRBJ2-4, the V gene TRBV19, with D possibly matching TRBD2 (6 bases). The V end lost 3 bases, the J end lost 8 bases, and 14 bases lay between the germline ends. Germline V lookup: CDR1 LNHDA, CDR2 SQIVND (reference sequence). The CDR3 spans 14 residues. DNA of the CDR3: TGTGCCAGTAGTATGACCCGGTCGGGGGACATTCAGTACTTC. It is translated as CASSMTRSGDIQYF.

This chain connects TRBV6-6 to TRBJ1-5; D is undetermined. Germline V CDR1 and CDR2: MNHNY, SVGAGI (reference sequence). CDR3 length equals 15 residues. The V gene lost 2 bases and the J gene lost 0 bases, with 8 bases spanning the gap. CDR3 loop: CASSYNPDSNQPQHF. Written as DNA, the CDR3 is TGTGCCAGCAGTTACAATCCAGATAGCAATCAGCCCCAGCATTTT.